Listed below are T cell receptor beta chains from one sample, sequenced in a study of cytomegalovirus exposure and HLA in healthy donors. Profiled with immunoSEQ multiplex PCR; TCRdb holds only in-frame clones, not every one. This repertoire shows 80,000 to 100,000 clones, about 69% found once; its top ten account for roughly a sixth. The material sequenced was PBMCs. These receptors all come from a woman aged 18-35 years in good health and CMV-seropositive. Both conserved end residues are part of each CDR3. D genes are given only for firm matches. Size values are once, few and many counts, or a class for expanded clones, and some rows have none.

v_call	j_call	clone_size	d_call	cdr3_nt	cdr3_aa
TRBV4-1	TRBJ2-1	NA	TRBD2	TGCGCCAGCAGTCCCCCCAGCGGGGACTACAATGAGCAGTTCTTC	CASSPPSGDYNEQFF
TRBV9	TRBJ1-2	NA	NA	TGTGCCAGCAGCAAACGGACAAGTGGCTACACCTTC	CASSKRTSGYTF
TRBV9	TRBJ1-3	NA	TRBD1	TGTGCCAGCAGCGTAAAGGGGGCGGGAAACACCATATATTTT	CASSVKGAGNTIYF
TRBV6-5	TRBJ2-5	once	NA	TGTGCCAGCAGTTACGGGGGGGCGATTGGAGAGACCCAGTACTTC	CASSYGGAIGETQYF
TRBV9	TRBJ1-3	NA	NA	TGTGCCAGCAGCGATGGACTGGGAAACACCATATATTTT	CASSDGLGNTIYF
TRBV10-2	TRBJ1-5	NA	TRBD1	TGCGCCAGCCGGGGGACAGGGAGGCGCAATCAGCCCCAGCATTTT	CASRGTGRRNQPQHF
TRBV5-1	TRBJ2-3	NA	TRBD2	TGCGCCAGCAGCTCCGAAGCGGGGGGCCCAGATACGCAGTATTTT	CASSSEAGGPDTQYF
TRBV19	TRBJ2-1	NA	NA	TGTGCCAGTACCCCCCTGGGCGGACATGGGGAAGGTAATGAGCAGTTCTTC	CASTPLGGHGEGNEQFF
TRBV28	TRBJ2-3	NA	TRBD2	TGTGCCAGCAGCCCACTTCTAGCGGGCGATCCCCGGGATACGCAGTATTTT	CASSPLLAGDPRDTQYF
TRBV5-1	TRBJ1-1	NA	NA	TGCGCCAGCAGCCCGGGAGATATGAACACTGAAGCTTTCTTT	CASSPGDMNTEAFF
TRBV28	TRBJ2-7	NA	TRBD1	TGTGCCAGCACCGCCCGTACAGGGGACTCCTACGAGCAGTACTTC	CASTARTGDSYEQYF
TRBV2	TRBJ1-3	once	NA	TGTGCCAGCAGTGTAAGGGGCTCTGGAAACACCATATATTTT	CASSVRGSGNTIYF
TRBV9	TRBJ2-3	few	NA	TGTGCCAGCAGCGTAGCAGGGGACAACACAGATACGCAGTATTTT	CASSVAGDNTDTQYF
TRBV5-6	TRBJ1-1	NA	TRBD1	TGTGCCAGCACGACACAGGGGGCCCCGGAGAAGGAAGCTTTCTTT	CASTTQGAPEKEAFF